The rows below give T cell receptor beta chains drawn from one sample of a study of cytomegalovirus exposure and HLA in healthy donors. Sequencing was performed with immunoSEQ multiplex PCR; in TCRdb, only in-frame clones are kept and a portion is missing. In the table there are some 180,000 clones, roughly 81% of which are singletons. Input material: PBMCs. The receptors here all came from a woman in her 30s in good health and CMV-seronegative. Both conserved end residues are part of each CDR3. D genes are given only for firm matches.

V gene	D gene	J gene	CDR3 DNA	CDR3 protein
TRBV5-1	.	TRBJ1-2	TGCGCCAGCAGCCCGGGTGGTGGCTACACCTTC	CASSPGGGYTF
TRBV12-5	TRBD1	TRBJ2-1	TGTGCTAGTGGTTCCTCGAGGGGGCTCGGCGGCAATGAGCAGTTCTTC	CASGSSRGLGGNEQFF
TRBV6-6	TRBD1	TRBJ2-7	TGTGCCAGCAGTTACTCGGACAGGGCCTACGAGCAGTACTTC	CASSYSDRAYEQYF
TRBV2	.	TRBJ1-1	TGTGCCAGCAGAGCTTTGGGGGAGGGGTGGGGTGAAGCTTTCTTT	CASRALGEGWGEAFF
TRBV7-8	TRBD1	TRBJ1-2	TGTGCCAGCAGCGCCGACAGGGACTATGGCTACACCTTC	CASSADRDYGYTF
TRBV5-1	TRBD1	TRBJ2-7	TGCGCCAGCAGTTACGGACAGGGAGCCTACGAGCAGTACTTC	CASSYGQGAYEQYF
TRBV19	TRBD2	TRBJ2-3	TGTGCCAGTATGGGACTAGCGGTTGGCACAGATACGCAGTATTTT	CASMGLAVGTDTQYF
TRBV19	.	TRBJ2-7	TGTGCCAGTAGTATCGGTCAGGGGTACTCCTACGAGCAGTACTTC	CASSIGQGYSYEQYF
TRBV27	TRBD1	TRBJ2-1	TGTGCCAGCAGCCGTACCGGGACAGTCAATGGCAATGAGCAGTTCTTC	CASSRTGTVNGNEQFF
TRBV5-4	.	TRBJ1-4	TGTGCCAGCAGCTTTGGGGGGGAAAAACTGTTTTTT	CASSFGGEKLFF
TRBV10-2	.	TRBJ2-1	TGCGCCAGCAGTACGACAGAATACAATGAGCAGTTCTTC	CASSTTEYNEQFF
TRBV7-9	.	TRBJ2-7	TGTGCCAGCAGCTCAAGGGGGGGCTACGAGCAGTACTTC	CASSSRGGYEQYF
TRBV28	.	TRBJ1-2	TGTGCCAGCAGCTCCGGAGGGACCCAGGGCCCCTATGGCTACACCTTC	CASSSGGTQGPYGYTF
TRBV7-2	.	TRBJ2-1	TGTGCCAGCAGCCCGCTAGCATCCGGCGCCAATGAGCAGTTCTTC	CASSPLASGANEQFF